Presented here are 5 T cell receptor beta chains from one specimen sequenced in a study of T cell changes during pregnancy in multiple sclerosis. Sequencing was performed with immunoSEQ multiplex PCR; in TCRdb, only in-frame clones are kept and a portion is missing. The sample records about 83,000 clones, approximately 90% being singletons. The specimen comprised PBMCs, sampled in the first trimester of pregnancy. These receptors were collected from a female donor in good health, serving as a control in a pregnancy study. Some clones in this sample may be carry-over from other donors' samples.

The chain carries TRBV7-2 and TRBJ1-1; D remains unclear. Germline V gene data show CDR1 as SGHTA and CDR2 as FQGNSA. CDR3 length: 15 residues. The V end lost 5 bases, the J end lost 2 bases, and 15 bases lay between the germline ends. CDR3 sequence reads: CASSPSGYQNTEAFF. The CDR3 bases are TGTGCCAGCAGCCCAAGCGGGTATCAAAACACTGAAGCTTTCTTT. Drawing the rest from reference TRBV7-2 and TRBJ1-1, the complete variable domain is GAGVSQSPSNKVTEKGKDVELRCDPISGHTALYWYRQSLGQGLEFLIYFQGNSAPDKSGLPSDRFSAERTGGSVSTLTIQRTQQEDSAVYLCASSPSGYQNTEAFFGQGTRLTVV.

This clone appeared a single time. The chain employs TRBV6-5 and TRBJ1-2; 12 bases are a match to TRBD1. The germline gives CDR1 MNHEY, CDR2 SVGAGI. The CDR3 is made up of 14 amino acids. The junction had 6 bases not matched to a gene; V was cut back by 6 bases and J by 7 bases. The chain's CDR3 is CASRGTGGWSGYTF. CDR3 nucleotides: TGTGCCAGCAGAGGGACAGGGGGCTGGAGTGGCTACACCTTC.

The J gene is TRBJ1-1, the V gene TRBV5-6, with D perhaps TRBD1 (6 bases). V was shortened by 2 bases and J by 0 bases, with 11 bases between the two germline ends. The CDR3 length is 15 residues. Germline V CDR1 and CDR2: SGHDT, YYEEEE. This chain's CDR3 is CASSLQGYVNTEAFF. CDR3 bases: TGTGCCAGCAGCTTACAGGGATATGTGAACACTGAAGCTTTCTTT.

The chain is built from TRBV28 and TRBJ2-1; 11 positions agree with TRBD2. The CDR3 sequence is 14 residues long. Germline values: CDR1 MDHEN, CDR2 SYDVKM. V lost 11 bases and J lost 4; bases outside the gene matches: 7. The CDR3 region has the DNA TGTGCCTCCTTAGCGGGAGGGCTTTACAATGAGCAGTTCTTC. Amino acid sequence: CASLAGGLYNEQFF.

The V call is TRBV27, the J call TRBJ2-1; 7 bases agree with TRBD1. This CDR3 is 14 amino acids long. The ends lost 3 bases at V and 5 bases at J; junction bases unmatched: 4. Germline CDR1 MNHEY, CDR2 SMNVEV (reference sequence). CDR3 coding DNA: TGTGCCAGCAGTTTGAGTACAGGGGACAATGAGCAGTTCTTC. This codes for CASSLSTGDNEQFF.